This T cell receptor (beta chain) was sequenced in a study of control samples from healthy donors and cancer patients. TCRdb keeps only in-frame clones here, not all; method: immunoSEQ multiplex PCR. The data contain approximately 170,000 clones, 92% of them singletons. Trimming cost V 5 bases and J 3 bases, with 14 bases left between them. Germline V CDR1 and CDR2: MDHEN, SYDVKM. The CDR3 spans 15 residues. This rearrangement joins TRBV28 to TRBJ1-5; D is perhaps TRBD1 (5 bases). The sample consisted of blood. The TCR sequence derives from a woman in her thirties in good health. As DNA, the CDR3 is TGTGCCAGCAGTCCAGGGAGGATGATCAATCAGCCCCAGCATTTT. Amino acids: CASSPGRMINQPQHF. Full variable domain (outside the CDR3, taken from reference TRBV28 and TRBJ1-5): DVKVTQSSRYLVKRTGEKVFLECVQDMDHENMFWYRQDPGLGLRLIYFSYDVKMKEKGDIPEGYSVSREKKERFSLILESASTNQTSMYLCASSPGRMINQPQHFGDGTRLSIL.